The rows below give T cell receptor beta chains drawn from one sample of a study of CD8+CD57+ T cells in acquired aplastic anemia. A single record per CDR3 protein comes from TCRdb applying MiXCR to the reads. The top ten clones hold around 0.82% of a sample with hundreds of thousands of distinct CDR3 sequences, 25% to 40% of them seen once. Sequencing used sorted CD4+, CD8+, or CD8+CD57+ T cells (not recorded which) from PBMCs. The receptors shown here come from a human donor with aplastic anemia. The CDR3 runs from the conserved cysteine through the conserved F or W. D genes are given only for firm matches. A clone size is listed for some rows: how often the clone was seen (once, few, many), or a class if it is expanded.

j_call clone_size d_call v_call cdr3_nt cdr3_aa
TRBJ2-5 NA TRBD1 TRBV10-3 TGTGCCAGCATGAGGGACAGCCTGAAAGAGACCCAGTACTTC CASMRDSLKETQYF
TRBJ1-6 many NA TRBV9 TGTGCCAGCAGCGTGGGGACAACTCATAATTCACCCCTCCACTTT CASSVGTTHNSPLHF
TRBJ1-5 many NA TRBV2 TGTGCCAGCAGTGAAGACAGGGCCTATAGCAATCAGCCCCAGCATTTT CASSEDRAYSNQPQHF
TRBJ2-4 few TRBD1 TRBV20-1 TGCAGTGCTTTCCGGGACAGGAAAAACATTCAGTACTTC CSAFRDRKNIQYF
TRBJ1-6 few TRBD1 TRBV5-8 TGTGCCAGCAGCCCCGGACAGGTTAATTCACCCCTCCACTTT CASSPGQVNSPLHF
TRBJ1-2 many TRBD1 TRBV14 TGTGCCAGCAGCGCTGTGTCCGGGACAGGGAGCGGCTACACCTTC CASSAVSGTGSGYTF
TRBJ2-7 NA NA TRBV3-1 TGTGCCAGCAGCCAAGATTGGGCTTTGGGGAGTTACGAGCAGTACTTC CASSQDWALGSYEQYF
TRBJ2-1 few NA TRBV25-1 TGTGCCAGCAGTACCACACCGGCAGGGGTCAATGAGCAGTTCTTC CASSTTPAGVNEQFF
TRBJ1-5 NA NA TRBV2 TGTGCCAGCGCCCAGGCTGCAGGGTCGGGTCGGCCCCAGCATTTT CASAQAAGSGRPQHF
TRBJ2-7 many NA TRBV25-1 TGTGCCAGTAGCGGCCTCGGGACATCTGACGAGCAGTACTTC CASSGLGTSDEQYF
TRBJ1-1 many NA TRBV19 TGTGCCAGTTCAAAAAGGAAGAACACTGAAGCTTTCTTT CASSKRKNTEAFF